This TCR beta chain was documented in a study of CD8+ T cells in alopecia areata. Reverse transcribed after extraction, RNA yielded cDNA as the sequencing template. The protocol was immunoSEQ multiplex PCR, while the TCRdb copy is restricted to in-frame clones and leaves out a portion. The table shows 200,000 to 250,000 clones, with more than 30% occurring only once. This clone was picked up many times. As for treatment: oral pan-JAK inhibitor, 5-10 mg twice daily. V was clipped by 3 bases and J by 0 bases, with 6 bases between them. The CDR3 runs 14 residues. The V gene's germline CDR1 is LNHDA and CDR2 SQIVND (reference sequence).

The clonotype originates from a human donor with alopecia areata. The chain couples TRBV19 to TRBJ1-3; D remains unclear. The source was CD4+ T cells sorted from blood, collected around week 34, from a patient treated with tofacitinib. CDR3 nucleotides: TGTGCCAGTAGTATGAAAGCCTCTGGAAACACCATATATTTT. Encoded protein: CASSMKASGNTIYF.